This entry is about one T cell receptor (beta chain). Its antigen is not identified. This entry belongs to a study of cytomegalovirus exposure and HLA in healthy donors. Findings of the study overall: Rarity characterized most TCR sequences, yet some public TCRs appeared in many donors.

Losses at the gene ends were 3 bases for V and 6 bases for J; bases not matched to a gene: 11. Germline V gene sequence: CDR1 SGHAT, CDR2 FQDESV (reference sequence). The CDR3 is made up of 16 amino acids. The PCR had 60 Vbeta and 13 Jbeta primers. The protocol was immunoSEQ multiplex PCR, while the TCRdb copy is restricted to in-frame clones and leaves out a portion. The table includes over 150,000 clones, 75% detected once. The chain recombines TRBV11-1 with TRBJ2-3, with TRBD2 identical over 8 bases. The TCR originated in a woman aged 45-65 years in good health and CMV-seropositive. Sequencing input: PBMCs. CDR3 nucleotide sequence: TGTGCCAGCAGCTTTTTAATAGCGGGGAACGAGGATACGCAGTATTTT. This gives the protein CASSFLIAGNEDTQYF. Full variable domain (outside the CDR3, taken from reference TRBV11-1 and TRBJ2-3): EAEVAQSPRYKITEKSQAVAFWCDPISGHATLYWYRQILGQGPELLVQFQDESVVDDSQLPKDRFSAERLKGVDSTLKIQPAELGDSAMYLCASSFLIAGNEDTQYFGPGTRLTVL.